This T cell receptor (beta chain) was recorded in a study of blood T cell repertoires in COVID-19. For the study at large: The samples span acute and convalescent COVID-19 from the United States, Italy and Spain. Sources were T cells, B-cell-depleted T cells, or PBMCs; the material itself was cDNA or gDNA.

The CDR3 runs to 15 residues. Germline-derived CDR1 and CDR2 are SNHLY and FYNNEI. Trimming took 6 bases from V and 4 from J, leaving 18 bases between them. How the authors handled the data: Quantification of nucleated cells was approximated via reference gene primer amplification. TCRdb's table, derived via immunoSEQ multiplex PCR, lists solely in-frame clones and lacks some. Clonal size and the V and J genes are those of that table, whereas D and trimming came from the DNA. Of almost 400,000 clones in the sample, 85% to 90% are singletons; the top ten hold roughly 0.97%. The source material was PBMCs or T cells enriched from blood (not recorded which). This rearrangement joins TRBV2 to TRBJ1-2; possible D gene TRBD1, 5 bases. This clonotype originated in a woman in her 30s with acute COVID-19. CDR3 protein: CASRQGGAITYGYTF. The CDR3 DNA reads TGTGCCAGCAGGCAGGGAGGGGCCATAACCTATGGCTACACCTTC.